These T cell receptor beta chains were read from a single sample in a study of vaccination effects on CD4 cells after COVID-19. These receptors' targets are unknown. TCRdb's table, derived via immunoSEQ multiplex PCR, lists solely in-frame clones and lacks some. The repertoire consists of under 40,000 clones, with about two thirds occurring once and the leading ten covering 3.5% to 4.5%. This specimen was CD4+ T cells from PBMCs cultured without peptide, taken before COVID-19 vaccination. These receptor sequences come from a human donor who received a COVID-19 vaccine. The CDR3 runs from the conserved cysteine through the conserved F or W. A D gene is named only where the DNA matches it firmly. Not every row has a clone size; where given, it reads once, few, many or a size class.

j_call: TRBJ2-1; v_call: TRBV10-1; d_call: -; clone_size: -; cdr3_aa: CASSASWTYNEQFF; cdr3_nt: TGCGCCAGCAGTGCTAGTTGGACCTACAATGAGCAGTTCTTC
j_call: TRBJ2-2; v_call: TRBV2; d_call: TRBD2; clone_size: -; cdr3_aa: CASIVGLAGTGELFF; cdr3_nt: TGTGCCAGCATCGTCGGACTAGCGGGGACCGGGGAGCTGTTTTTT
j_call: TRBJ2-7; v_call: TRBV3-1/TRBV3-2; d_call: -; clone_size: -; cdr3_aa: CASSQGRAREQYF; cdr3_nt: TGTGCCAGCAGCCAAGGCAGGGCTAGAGAGCAGTACTTC
j_call: TRBJ1-2; v_call: TRBV7-8; d_call: TRBD1; clone_size: -; cdr3_aa: CASSLGQGFGGYTF; cdr3_nt: TGTGCCAGCAGCTTAGGACAGGGTTTCGGAGGCTACACCTTC
j_call: TRBJ1-5; v_call: TRBV10-2; d_call: -; clone_size: once; cdr3_aa: CASSLERGQPQHF; cdr3_nt: TGCGCCAGCTCCCTTGAACGGGGCCAGCCCCAGCATTTT
j_call: TRBJ2-1; v_call: TRBV9; d_call: -; clone_size: -; cdr3_aa: CASSVGGLGPPYNEQFF; cdr3_nt: TGTGCCAGCAGCGTAGGGGGTTTGGGACCACCTTACAATGAGCAGTTCTTC
j_call: TRBJ2-5; v_call: TRBV3-1/TRBV3-2; d_call: TRBD2; clone_size: -; cdr3_aa: CASSQEGGLAGGLETQYF; cdr3_nt: TGTGCCAGCAGCCAAGAAGGGGGACTAGCGGGAGGGCTGGAGACCCAGTACTTC
j_call: TRBJ1-3; v_call: TRBV27; d_call: -; clone_size: -; cdr3_aa: CASSLLAGGNTIYF; cdr3_nt: TGTGCCAGCAGTTTACTGGCGGGAGGAAACACCATATATTTT
j_call: TRBJ1-5; v_call: TRBV2; d_call: -; clone_size: -; cdr3_aa: CASSDRLSNQPQHF; cdr3_nt: TGTGCCAGCAGTGACAGGCTTAGCAATCAGCCCCAGCATTTT
j_call: TRBJ2-1; v_call: TRBV5-3; d_call: -; clone_size: -; cdr3_aa: CASLGKGGFSSYNEQFF; cdr3_nt: TGTGCCAGCTTAGGGAAAGGAGGCTTTAGCTCCTACAATGAGCAGTTCTTC
j_call: TRBJ2-4; v_call: TRBV4-1; d_call: -; clone_size: -; cdr3_aa: CASSQPLTRGTKNIQYF; cdr3_nt: TGCGCCAGCAGCCAACCCTTAACGAGAGGGACCAAAAACATTCAGTACTTC
j_call: TRBJ2-7; v_call: TRBV9; d_call: -; clone_size: -; cdr3_aa: CASSVDLASSYEQYF; cdr3_nt: TGTGCCAGCAGCGTAGATCTAGCGAGCTCCTACGAGCAGTACTTC
j_call: TRBJ1-1; v_call: TRBV5-1; d_call: -; clone_size: -; cdr3_aa: CASSLFWANTEAFF; cdr3_nt: TGCGCCAGCAGCTTGTTTTGGGCAAACACTGAAGCTTTCTTT
j_call: TRBJ1-2; v_call: TRBV5-5; d_call: -; clone_size: -; cdr3_aa: CASSLDNYGYTF; cdr3_nt: TGTGCCAGCAGCTTGGATAACTATGGCTACACCTTC
j_call: TRBJ2-5; v_call: TRBV2; d_call: -; clone_size: -; cdr3_aa: CASSEHETQYF; cdr3_nt: TGTGCCAGCAGTGAACATGAGACCCAGTACTTC
j_call: TRBJ2-2; v_call: TRBV10-2; d_call: TRBD2; clone_size: -; cdr3_aa: CASSPLVLAGAAGELFF; cdr3_nt: TGCGCCAGCAGTCCCCTGGTGCTAGCGGGAGCGGCCGGGGAGCTGTTTTTT
j_call: TRBJ1-5; v_call: TRBV6-5; d_call: TRBD1; clone_size: -; cdr3_aa: CASSYGQGGQPQHF; cdr3_nt: TGTGCCAGCAGTTATGGGCAGGGGGGACAGCCCCAGCATTTT
j_call: TRBJ2-7; v_call: TRBV10-3; d_call: TRBD2; clone_size: -; cdr3_aa: CAISVGGGIYEQYF; cdr3_nt: TGTGCCATCAGTGTGGGCGGGGGTATTTACGAGCAGTACTTC
j_call: TRBJ1-1; v_call: TRBV3-1/TRBV3-2; d_call: TRBD1; clone_size: few; cdr3_aa: CASSHMTGGTEAFF; cdr3_nt: TGTGCCAGCAGTCACATGACAGGGGGCACTGAAGCTTTCTTT
j_call: TRBJ2-7; v_call: TRBV15; d_call: -; clone_size: -; cdr3_aa: CATSRETHRDYEQYF; cdr3_nt: TGTGCCACCAGCAGGGAAACTCACAGGGACTACGAGCAGTACTTC
j_call: TRBJ1-5; v_call: TRBV2; d_call: -; clone_size: -; cdr3_aa: CASSSQGNNQPQHF; cdr3_nt: TGTGCCAGCAGTTCTCAGGGGAACAATCAGCCCCAGCATTTT
j_call: TRBJ1-2; v_call: TRBV11-2; d_call: TRBD1; clone_size: -; cdr3_aa: CASSLDRWGGDRGYTF; cdr3_nt: TGTGCCAGCAGCTTAGATCGTTGGGGAGGGGACAGGGGCTACACCTTC
j_call: TRBJ2-2; v_call: TRBV6-5; d_call: TRBD1; clone_size: -; cdr3_aa: CASQDRAYTGELFF; cdr3_nt: TGTGCCAGCCAGGACAGGGCCTACACCGGGGAGCTGTTTTTT
j_call: TRBJ1-6; v_call: TRBV7-9; d_call: -; clone_size: -; cdr3_aa: CASSLESSYNSPLHF; cdr3_nt: TGTGCCAGCAGCTTGGAAAGCTCCTATAATTCACCCCTCCACTTT
j_call: TRBJ1-2; v_call: TRBV5-6; d_call: -; clone_size: -; cdr3_aa: CASSVANYGYTF; cdr3_nt: TGTGCCAGCAGCGTAGCTAACTATGGCTACACCTTC
j_call: TRBJ1-4; v_call: TRBV10-3; d_call: TRBD1; clone_size: -; cdr3_aa: CAISEGTGHEKLFF; cdr3_nt: TGTGCCATCAGTGAGGGGACAGGGCATGAAAAACTGTTTTTT
j_call: TRBJ1-6; v_call: TRBV30; d_call: -; clone_size: -; cdr3_aa: CAWSLAGSSYNSPLHF; cdr3_nt: TGTGCCTGGAGTCTGGCAGGGAGCTCCTATAATTCACCCCTCCACTTT
j_call: TRBJ1-5; v_call: TRBV3-1/TRBV3-2; d_call: -; clone_size: -; cdr3_aa: CASSQIGQPQHF; cdr3_nt: TGTGCCAGCAGCCAAATAGGTCAGCCCCAGCATTTT
j_call: TRBJ1-1; v_call: TRBV19; d_call: -; clone_size: -; cdr3_aa: CASSSPGLMNTEAFF; cdr3_nt: TGTGCCAGTAGTTCGCCGGGGCTAATGAACACTGAAGCTTTCTTT
j_call: TRBJ2-3; v_call: TRBV30; d_call: -; clone_size: once; cdr3_aa: CAWSVRRADTQYF; cdr3_nt: TGTGCCTGGAGTGTACGGAGGGCAGATACGCAGTATTTT
j_call: TRBJ2-7; v_call: TRBV5-1; d_call: TRBD2; clone_size: -; cdr3_aa: CASSLGTSGRAYEQYF; cdr3_nt: TGCGCCAGCAGCTTAGGGACTAGCGGGAGGGCCTACGAGCAGTACTTC
j_call: TRBJ2-5; v_call: TRBV12-3/TRBV12-4; d_call: -; clone_size: -; cdr3_aa: CASSLEGETQYF; cdr3_nt: TGTGCCAGCAGTTTGGAGGGAGAGACCCAGTACTTC
j_call: TRBJ2-3; v_call: TRBV7-2; d_call: -; clone_size: -; cdr3_aa: CASRAPWLAWGEADTQYF; cdr3_nt: TGTGCCAGCAGGGCGCCTTGGCTAGCGTGGGGCGAGGCAGATACGCAGTATTTT
j_call: TRBJ2-1; v_call: TRBV5-1; d_call: -; clone_size: -; cdr3_aa: CASSLWGANEQFF; cdr3_nt: TGCGCCAGCAGCTTATGGGGTGCAAATGAGCAGTTCTTC
j_call: TRBJ2-7; v_call: TRBV19; d_call: -; clone_size: -; cdr3_aa: CASSIDQNSYEQYF; cdr3_nt: TGTGCCAGTAGTATAGATCAGAACTCCTACGAGCAGTACTTC
j_call: TRBJ1-2; v_call: TRBV5-1; d_call: TRBD1; clone_size: few; cdr3_aa: CASSLEGQRYGYTF; cdr3_nt: TGCGCCAGCAGCTTGGAGGGACAGAGGTATGGCTACACCTTC
j_call: TRBJ2-1; v_call: TRBV3-1/TRBV3-2; d_call: TRBD2; clone_size: few; cdr3_aa: CASSQDHRDYLYNEQFF; cdr3_nt: TGTGCCAGCAGCCAAGATCACCGGGACTACCTATACAATGAGCAGTTCTTC
j_call: TRBJ2-3; v_call: TRBV5-1; d_call: -; clone_size: -; cdr3_aa: CASRPGGAEDTQYF; cdr3_nt: TGCGCCAGCAGACCAGGAGGGGCGGAAGATACGCAGTATTTT
j_call: TRBJ2-5; v_call: TRBV2; d_call: -; clone_size: -; cdr3_aa: CASSLDWETQYF; cdr3_nt: TGTGCCAGCAGTCTGGACTGGGAGACCCAGTACTTC
j_call: TRBJ2-2; v_call: TRBV19; d_call: -; clone_size: -; cdr3_aa: CASSMGGEAGELFF; cdr3_nt: TGTGCCAGTAGTATGGGCGGAGAAGCCGGGGAGCTGTTTTTT
j_call: TRBJ2-7; v_call: TRBV3-1/TRBV3-2; d_call: -; clone_size: few; cdr3_aa: CASSREGGVYEQYF; cdr3_nt: TGTGCCAGCAGCCGAGAGGGCGGGGTCTACGAGCAGTACTTC
j_call: TRBJ1-4; v_call: TRBV3-1/TRBV3-2; d_call: -; clone_size: medium-sized; cdr3_aa: CASSVAGVREKLFF; cdr3_nt: TGTGCCAGCTCTGTGGCCGGGGTAAGAGAAAAACTGTTTTTT
j_call: TRBJ1-1; v_call: TRBV4-1; d_call: -; clone_size: -; cdr3_aa: CASSQVGGGGTEAFF; cdr3_nt: TGCGCCAGCAGCCAAGTTGGCGGGGGAGGGACTGAAGCTTTCTTT
j_call: TRBJ2-1; v_call: TRBV10-1; d_call: TRBD1; clone_size: -; cdr3_aa: CASSEQGANNEQFF; cdr3_nt: TGCGCCAGCAGCGAACAGGGGGCTAACAATGAGCAGTTCTTC
j_call: TRBJ2-5; v_call: TRBV27; d_call: -; clone_size: -; cdr3_aa: CASSLSQGQTQYF; cdr3_nt: TGTGCCAGCAGTTTGTCACAGGGCCAGACCCAGTACTTC
j_call: TRBJ2-2; v_call: TRBV25-1; d_call: -; clone_size: few; cdr3_aa: CASSDSNTGELFF; cdr3_nt: TGTGCCAGCAGTGACTCGAACACCGGGGAGCTGTTTTTT
j_call: TRBJ1-1; v_call: TRBV30; d_call: -; clone_size: -; cdr3_aa: CAWSRGLDTEAFF; cdr3_nt: TGTGCCTGGAGCCGGGGCCTCGACACTGAAGCTTTCTTT
j_call: TRBJ1-1; v_call: TRBV7-9; d_call: -; clone_size: few; cdr3_aa: CASTAGWNTEAFF; cdr3_nt: TGTGCCAGCACCGCAGGGTGGAACACTGAAGCTTTCTTT